This T cell receptor (beta chain) was observed in a study of CD4 T cells in relation to SARS-CoV-2 and coronaviruses. At the level of the study: After roughly 9 days of antigen culture, PBMC TCR beta CDR3s were sequenced.

The data were produced by immunoSEQ multiplex PCR, yet TCRdb's version contains in-frame clones alone and is incomplete. The table shows 9,000 to 15,000 clones, with 60% to 80% occurring only once. The unexposed donors gave CD4+ T cells in about 2010-2019, prior to COVID-19. CD4+ T cells were isolated from the cells after 10 days of culture. Unexposed-donor CD4+ T cells were probed with SARS-CoV-2 S/N and four cold-coronavirus spikes, cells permitting. Broader study findings: Pre-pandemic and post-infection samples never came from the same donor. Crossreactivity was assessed only for spike protein, not other viral proteins.

Notes on this clone: The antigen remains unidentified.

The sequencing input was CD4+ T cells from PBMCs, cultured in vitro. The TCR was taken from a human donor in good health.

As DNA, the CDR3 is TGTGCCAGCAGTGCGGACTTTGCCTACGAGCAGTACTTC. This gives the protein CASSADFAYEQYF. V is TRBV25-1 and J is TRBJ2-7, with D perhaps matching TRBD2 (5 bases). Trimming stripped 4 bases from V and 2 bases from J, with 9 bases between. Germline lookup yields CDR1 MGHDK and CDR2 SYGVNS. This CDR3 is built from 13 residues.